This is a list of T cell receptor beta chains from one sample in a study of blood T cell repertoires in COVID-19. This table comes from immunoSEQ multiplex PCR, and its TCRdb copy is limited to in-frame clones, with some not included. This table has under 95,000 clones, roughly nine tenths appearing once. The source material was peripheral blood. These receptors came from an elderly man in a cohort sampled during active COVID-19. Each CDR3 is given with its conserved first and last residue. The order of the fields is D gene, V gene, J gene, clone size, CDR3 protein, CDR3 DNA. A D gene is named only where the DNA matches it firmly. Clone size, where shown, is once, few, many, or a class for clones that have expanded.

>.|TRBV11-2|TRBJ1-4|.
CASSLGYRSNEKLFF
TGTGCCAGCAGCTTAGGATACAGGAGTAATGAAAAACTGTTTTTT
>.|TRBV3-1/TRBV3-2|TRBJ2-2|.
CASSRNRNTGELFF
TGTGCCAGCAGCCGAAACAGGAACACCGGGGAGCTGTTTTTT
>TRBD2|TRBV5-4|TRBJ2-3|.
CASSRTSGGRIDTQYF
TGTGCCAGCAGCCGAACTAGCGGGGGGCGTATAGATACGCAGTATTTT
>.|TRBV6-2/TRBV6-3|TRBJ2-3|.
CASTPTGSDTQYF
TGTGCCAGCACCCCGACCGGGTCAGATACGCAGTATTTT
>TRBD2|TRBV5-1|TRBJ2-3|.
CASSPTGGITDTQYF
TGCGCCAGCAGCCCGACGGGGGGGATCACAGATACGCAGTATTTT
>TRBD1|TRBV3-1/TRBV3-2|TRBJ1-6|.
CASSQKGQGDSPLHF
TGTGCCAGCAGCCAGAAGGGACAGGGAGATTCACCCCTCCACTTT
>.|TRBV5-6|TRBJ1-4|.
CASSTRPYATNEKLFF
TGTGCCAGCAGCACGCGCCCTTATGCAACTAATGAAAAACTGTTTTTT
>TRBD1|TRBV7-3|TRBJ1-1|.
CASSSQGATEAFF
TGTGCCAGCAGCTCACAGGGGGCCACTGAAGCTTTCTTT
>.|TRBV5-1|TRBJ2-3|few
CASSYLYGDTQYF
TGCGCCAGCAGCTATCTTTACGGGGATACGCAGTATTTT
>.|TRBV9|TRBJ2-1|.
CASSVATRVNEQFF
TGTGCCAGCAGCGTAGCTACGAGGGTTAATGAGCAGTTCTTC
>.|TRBV28|TRBJ1-4|.
CASIPGAATNEKLFF
TGTGCCAGCATCCCAGGGGCCGCAACTAATGAAAAACTGTTTTTT
>TRBD1|TRBV15|TRBJ2-1|.
CATSRADRVINEQFF
TGTGCCACCAGCAGAGCGGACAGGGTAATCAATGAGCAGTTCTTC
>.|TRBV4-2|TRBJ2-3|once
CASSQPQGDYTDTQYF
TGTGCCAGCAGCCAGCCACAGGGGGACTACACAGATACGCAGTATTTT
>TRBD1|TRBV5-5|TRBJ1-2|.
CASSLTGGGNYGYTF
TGTGCCAGCAGCTTGACAGGGGGAGGTAACTATGGCTACACCTTC
>.|TRBV5-5|TRBJ2-3|.
CASSVTPLDTDTQYF
TGTGCCAGCAGCGTTACACCCCTAGACACAGATACGCAGTATTTT
>TRBD1|TRBV2|TRBJ1-6|.
CASTRTGTAVSTLHF
TGTGCCAGCACTCGTACCGGGACAGCCGTTAGTACCCTCCACTTT
>TRBD1|TRBV6-2/TRBV6-3|TRBJ1-2|once
CASSYDREDYGYTF
TGTGCCAGCAGTTACGACAGGGAGGACTATGGCTACACCTTC
>TRBD1|TRBV5-1|TRBJ2-2|.
CASSPTGGTTGELFF
TGCGCCAGCAGCCCTACAGGGGGTACGACCGGGGAGCTGTTTTTT
>.|TRBV5-4|TRBJ2-3|.
CASSPSSGLTDTQYF
TGTGCCAGCAGCCCTAGCAGCGGACTTACAGATACGCAGTATTTT
>.|TRBV6-2/TRBV6-3|TRBJ2-7|.
CASSLFDGGYEQYF
TGTGCCAGCAGCCTATTCGACGGCGGCTACGAGCAGTACTTC
>.|TRBV18|TRBJ1-2|.
CASSQDSPEVYGYTF
TGTGCCAGCTCCCAGGACAGTCCGGAGGTCTATGGCTACACCTTC
>TRBD2|TRBV11-3|TRBJ2-1|.
CASSSSGGYNEQFF
TGTGCCAGCAGCTCTAGCGGGGGGTACAATGAGCAGTTCTTC
>TRBD1|TRBV9|TRBJ2-5|.
CASSPGQGARETQYF
TGTGCCAGCTCTCCGGGACAGGGGGCCCGGGAGACCCAGTACTTC
>TRBD1|TRBV5-1|TRBJ1-2|.
CASSSPLGGDGYTF
TGCGCCAGCAGCTCCCCCCTAGGGGGCGATGGCTACACCTTC
>TRBD1|TRBV7-2|TRBJ1-2|once
CASSLVQGYDGYTF
TGTGCCAGCAGCTTAGTACAGGGGTACGATGGCTACACCTTC
>TRBD2|TRBV24-1|TRBJ2-3|once
CATSDEGLAGWNTQYF
TGTGCCACCAGTGATGAGGGACTAGCGGGGTGGAATACGCAGTATTTT
>.|TRBV11-2|TRBJ2-1|.
CASSLDQGLLGNEQFF
TGTGCCAGCAGCTTAGATCAGGGTCTTCTGGGGAATGAGCAGTTCTTC
>TRBD1|TRBV7-2|TRBJ1-6|once
CASSLGTGYGNSPLHF
TGTGCCAGCAGCCTCGGGACAGGGTACGGTAATTCACCCCTCCACTTT
>.|TRBV27|TRBJ2-5|.
CASSMTSFAQETQYF
TGTGCCAGCAGTATGACTAGTTTTGCCCAAGAGACCCAGTACTTC
>TRBD1|TRBV27|TRBJ2-7|once
CASSSWTGSYEQYF
TGTGCCAGCAGTTCTTGGACAGGCTCCTACGAGCAGTACTTC
>.|TRBV3-1/TRBV3-2|TRBJ2-1|.
CASSQVRDTHNEQFF
TGTGCCAGCAGCCAAGTCCGGGACACACACAATGAGCAGTTCTTC
>.|TRBV10-3|TRBJ2-2|.
CAISDGHRDTGELFF
TGTGCCATCAGTGATGGCCACAGGGACACCGGGGAGCTGTTTTTT
>.|TRBV27|TRBJ1-5|.
CASSFQGRGNQPQHF
TGTGCCAGCAGTTTCCAGGGGAGGGGTAATCAGCCCCAGCATTTT
>TRBD2|TRBV5-1|TRBJ2-1|.
CASSGRGGSADEQFF
TGCGCCAGCAGCGGACGGGGGGGCTCCGCGGATGAGCAGTTCTTC
>TRBD2|TRBV24-1|TRBJ2-3|once
CATSEGKKRGKTDTQYF
TGTGCCACCAGTGAGGGTAAGAAGCGGGGAAAAACAGATACGCAGTATTTT
>TRBD1|TRBV28|TRBJ1-1|.
CASSLFPGQGLNTEAFF
TGTGCCAGCAGTTTATTCCCGGGACAGGGACTGAACACTGAAGCTTTCTTT
>.|TRBV7-2|TRBJ1-1|.
CASSLKGFDYTEAFF
TGTGCCAGCAGCTTAAAGGGGTTTGATTATACTGAAGCTTTCTTT
>.|TRBV7-9|TRBJ2-5|.
CASSLSRIGQETQYF
TGTGCCAGCAGCTTATCTAGGATTGGTCAAGAGACCCAGTACTTC
>.|TRBV5-1|TRBJ2-1|.
CASSLASSYNEQFF
TGCGCCAGCAGCTTGGCCAGTTCCTACAATGAGCAGTTCTTC
>TRBD2|TRBV2|TRBJ2-2|.
CASSVQRGGSGELFF
TGTGCCAGCAGTGTACAGCGGGGGGGTTCCGGGGAGCTGTTTTTT
>.|TRBV9|TRBJ1-5|.
CASSVEDSPSTPQHF
TGTGCCAGCAGCGTAGAAGACAGCCCGAGTACGCCCCAGCATTTT
>.|TRBV3-1/TRBV3-2|TRBJ1-2|.
CASSPAGGPYGYTF
TGTGCCAGCAGCCCGGCGGGGGGACCGTATGGCTACACCTTC
>TRBD1|TRBV5-6|TRBJ1-5|.
CASSSMTGSYGNQPQHF
TGTGCCAGCAGCTCGATGACAGGGTCGTATGGCAATCAGCCCCAGCATTTT
>.|TRBV27|TRBJ2-2|.
CASTQAQVGGELFF
TGTGCCAGCACCCAGGCCCAGGTTGGCGGGGAGCTGTTTTTT
>TRBD1|TRBV25-1|TRBJ2-2|.
CASRRDRANTGELFF
TGTGCCAGCAGACGCGACAGGGCTAACACCGGGGAGCTGTTTTTT
>.|TRBV24-1|TRBJ1-2|.
CATSDQHTNNYGYTF
TGTGCCACCAGTGATCAACACACCAATAACTATGGCTACACCTTC
>TRBD1|TRBV18|TRBJ1-2|.
CASSPPGTGNYGYTF
TGTGCCAGCTCACCACCGGGGACAGGGAACTATGGCTACACCTTC
>.|TRBV11-2|TRBJ2-2|.
CASTFGLSWTGELFF
TGTGCCAGCACCTTCGGACTCTCTTGGACCGGGGAGCTGTTTTTT
>TRBD1|TRBV3-1/TRBV3-2|TRBJ1-2|.
CASSQDVGGGSYTF
TGTGCCAGCAGCCAAGATGTAGGGGGCGGGAGCTACACCTTC
>.|TRBV6-6|TRBJ2-7|.
CASSRGADYEQYF
TGTGCCAGCAGTCGGGGGGCCGATTACGAGCAGTACTTC
>TRBD1|TRBV10-2|TRBJ2-5|.
CASTEGQGETQYF
TGCGCCAGCACAGAGGGACAGGGGGAGACCCAGTACTTC
>TRBD2|TRBV7-2|TRBJ2-1|once
CASSLASSGGALEQFF
TGTGCCAGCAGCTTAGCGTCCAGCGGGGGGGCACTTGAGCAGTTCTTC
>TRBD1|TRBV19|TRBJ1-5|.
CASSTRTGPNQPQHF
TGTGCCAGTAGTACCCGGACAGGCCCCAATCAGCCCCAGCATTTT
>.|TRBV7-2|TRBJ1-6|.
CASSTGDSPLHF
TGTGCCAGCAGTACCGGGGATTCCCCCCTCCACTTT
>.|TRBV7-6|TRBJ1-4|.
CASSSLGGLDNEKLFF
TGTGCCAGCAGCTCTTTGGGGGGGCTTGATAATGAAAAACTGTTTTTT
>.|TRBV19|TRBJ1-5|.
CASSIDVRRAQHF
TGTGCCAGTAGTATCGACGTCAGGCGGGCCCAGCATTTT
>TRBD2|TRBV7-9|TRBJ2-1|.
CASSLLAGGPGEQFF
TGTGCCAGCAGCTTATTAGCGGGGGGGCCGGGTGAGCAGTTCTTC
>TRBD2|TRBV3-1/TRBV3-2|TRBJ2-1|.
CASSQEWRGGLRFF
TGTGCCAGCAGCCAAGAGTGGCGGGGGGGCCTTCGGTTCTTC
>TRBD2|TRBV5-5|TRBJ2-6|.
CASSYSGGAIGANVLTF
TGTGCCAGCAGCTATAGCGGGGGGGCGATCGGGGCCAACGTCCTGACTTTC